In its sample, the clone carrying this TCR beta chain was seen many times. Its antigen remains unidentified. This record comes from a study of T cell repertoires in cytomegalovirus infection. Across the whole study: The public TCR beta signatures pointed to both CMV infection and matching HLA type. General study findings and limits: Summed public TCR beta family frequency identified CMV carriers bearing the relevant HLA. Dominant in the ex vivo response were TCR beta clonotypes restricted by HLA-C and specific for CMV.

From the reads, TCRdb called clonotypes with MiXCR, one entry per CDR3 protein. The sample holds some 270,000 distinct CDR3 sequences; over 15% are singletons and the top ten take roughly half. V lost 6 bases and J lost 1, with 15 bases in between. The CDR3 contains 15 residues. Germline V lookup: CDR1 SEHNR, CDR2 FQNEAQ (reference sequence). V and J are TRBV7-9 and TRBJ1-1, with a possible D match to TRBD1 (6 bases). The sequence was collected from a human donor in good health (CMV status not recorded). Some clones in this sample may be carry-over from other donors' samples. Sequencing was done on a sample of CD8+ T cells from PBMCs. As DNA, the CDR3 is TGTGCCAGCAGTTCCCGGGGGGGGCCGAACACTGAAGCTTTCTTT. Protein sequence: CASSSRGGPNTEAFF.